A selection of T cell receptor beta chains follows, all from one sample in a study of control samples from healthy donors and cancer patients. The data were produced by immunoSEQ multiplex PCR, yet TCRdb's version contains in-frame clones alone and is incomplete. There are about 150,000 clones in the sample; 85% to 95% occur only once, and around 2.5% lies in the top ten. The specimen sequenced was blood. The receptor source for this set is a man between 45 and 60 years old in good health. Each CDR3 is given with its conserved first and last residue. Each record gives: D gene, clone size, V gene, J gene, CDR3 protein, CDR3 DNA. D genes are given only for firm matches. Rows may omit the clone size; those that give it use once, few, many or a size class.

D gene: NA; clone size: NA; V gene: TRBV6-5; J gene: TRBJ2-2; CDR3 protein: CASYQSPNTGELFF; CDR3 DNA: TGTGCCAGCTACCAATCACCCAACACCGGGGAGCTGTTTTTT
D gene: NA; clone size: NA; V gene: TRBV2; J gene: TRBJ1-2; CDR3 protein: CASTFDYGYTF; CDR3 DNA: TGTGCCAGCACGTTTGACTATGGCTACACCTTC
D gene: NA; clone size: NA; V gene: TRBV5-1; J gene: TRBJ2-7; CDR3 protein: CASTFTQRGGAEQYF; CDR3 DNA: TGCGCCAGCACCTTCACTCAACGCGGTGGTGCCGAGCAGTACTTC
D gene: NA; clone size: NA; V gene: TRBV5-5; J gene: TRBJ1-5; CDR3 protein: CASSLDLQGAGQPQHF; CDR3 DNA: TGTGCCAGCAGCTTGGACCTACAGGGAGCGGGTCAGCCCCAGCATTTT
D gene: TRBD2; clone size: NA; V gene: TRBV28; J gene: TRBJ2-7; CDR3 protein: CASSLFGGGYEQYF; CDR3 DNA: TGTGCCAGCAGTTTATTCGGCGGGGGCTACGAGCAGTACTTC
D gene: TRBD2; clone size: NA; V gene: TRBV10-3; J gene: TRBJ2-1; CDR3 protein: CAISEPGGGTSDNEQFF; CDR3 DNA: TGTGCCATCAGTGAGCCGGGAGGGGGGACTAGCGATAATGAGCAGTTCTTC
D gene: NA; clone size: NA; V gene: TRBV9; J gene: TRBJ1-5; CDR3 protein: CASSPGSLSNQPQHF; CDR3 DNA: TGTGCCAGCAGCCCAGGGTCTCTTAGCAATCAGCCCCAGCATTTT
D gene: TRBD2; clone size: NA; V gene: TRBV29-1; J gene: TRBJ2-5; CDR3 protein: CSFSREGQETQYF; CDR3 DNA: TGCAGCTTTAGCAGGGAGGGCCAAGAGACCCAGTACTTC
D gene: TRBD2; clone size: NA; V gene: TRBV5-1; J gene: TRBJ2-3; CDR3 protein: CASSLRKMISSGASTDTQYF; CDR3 DNA: TGCGCCAGCAGCTTGCGGAAAATGATTTCTAGCGGAGCAAGCACAGATACGCAGTATTTT
D gene: TRBD2; clone size: NA; V gene: TRBV25-1; J gene: TRBJ2-3; CDR3 protein: CASSDWLAGVADTQYF; CDR3 DNA: TGTGCCAGCAGTGATTGGCTAGCGGGAGTAGCAGATACGCAGTATTTT
D gene: NA; clone size: NA; V gene: TRBV4-2; J gene: TRBJ1-3; CDR3 protein: CASSQESARSGNTIYF; CDR3 DNA: TGTGCCAGCAGCCAAGAGAGCGCAAGATCTGGAAACACCATATATTTT
D gene: TRBD1; clone size: NA; V gene: TRBV5-1; J gene: TRBJ1-4; CDR3 protein: CASSSGQGNEKLFF; CDR3 DNA: TGCGCCAGCAGCTCGGGACAGGGGAATGAAAAACTGTTTTTT
D gene: NA; clone size: NA; V gene: TRBV13; J gene: TRBJ2-1; CDR3 protein: CASSPRDLRNYNEQFF; CDR3 DNA: TGTGCCAGCAGCCCCCGGGACTTACGAAACTACAATGAGCAGTTCTTC
D gene: NA; clone size: NA; V gene: TRBV5-4; J gene: TRBJ1-5; CDR3 protein: CASSVFGSSNQPQHF; CDR3 DNA: TGTGCCAGCAGCGTTTTTGGGTCTAGCAATCAGCCCCAGCATTTT
D gene: NA; clone size: NA; V gene: TRBV2; J gene: TRBJ2-7; CDR3 protein: CASSRTEAYEQYF; CDR3 DNA: TGTGCCAGCAGCCGGACAGAAGCCTACGAGCAGTACTTC
D gene: NA; clone size: NA; V gene: TRBV20-1; J gene: TRBJ2-1; CDR3 protein: CSASVPLEQFF; CDR3 DNA: TGCAGTGCTAGTGTCCCCCTAGAGCAGTTCTTC
D gene: TRBD2; clone size: NA; V gene: TRBV19; J gene: TRBJ2-3; CDR3 protein: CASSIGGTSGTDTQYF; CDR3 DNA: TGTGCCAGTAGTATAGGAGGGACTAGCGGCACAGATACGCAGTATTTT
D gene: TRBD2; clone size: NA; V gene: TRBV6-4; J gene: TRBJ2-5; CDR3 protein: CASSDNPAGVETQYF; CDR3 DNA: TGTGCCAGCAGTGACAACCCCGCGGGAGTCGAGACCCAGTACTTC
D gene: TRBD2; clone size: NA; V gene: TRBV24-1; J gene: TRBJ2-1; CDR3 protein: CATSVQLAGYNEQFF; CDR3 DNA: TGTGCCACCAGTGTACAACTAGCGGGTTACAATGAGCAGTTCTTC
D gene: NA; clone size: NA; V gene: TRBV5-4; J gene: TRBJ1-6; CDR3 protein: CASSWGAGPRSNSPLHF; CDR3 DNA: TGTGCCAGCAGCTGGGGGGCAGGGCCTCGAAGTAATTCACCCCTCCACTTT
D gene: NA; clone size: once; V gene: TRBV28; J gene: TRBJ2-2; CDR3 protein: CATLGAYTGELFF; CDR3 DNA: TGTGCCACTCTCGGGGCTTACACCGGGGAGCTGTTTTTT
D gene: TRBD2; clone size: NA; V gene: TRBV18; J gene: TRBJ2-2; CDR3 protein: CASSFQRESPRGTGELFF; CDR3 DNA: TGTGCCAGCTCATTCCAGCGGGAGTCGCCTCGGGGGACCGGGGAGCTGTTTTTT
D gene: TRBD1; clone size: NA; V gene: TRBV5-1; J gene: TRBJ2-7; CDR3 protein: CASSLGTGGVYEQYF; CDR3 DNA: TGCGCCAGCAGCCTCGGGACAGGGGGTGTCTACGAGCAGTACTTC
D gene: TRBD1; clone size: few; V gene: TRBV28; J gene: TRBJ1-3; CDR3 protein: CASRTQGAISGNTIYF; CDR3 DNA: TGTGCCAGCAGAACCCAGGGGGCGATCTCTGGAAACACCATATATTTT
D gene: TRBD2; clone size: NA; V gene: TRBV28; J gene: TRBJ2-1; CDR3 protein: CASSFLAGRVEQFF; CDR3 DNA: TGTGCCAGCAGTTTTCTAGCGGGAAGGGTAGAGCAGTTCTTC
D gene: NA; clone size: NA; V gene: TRBV5-1; J gene: TRBJ1-3; CDR3 protein: CASSLNSDSGNTIYF; CDR3 DNA: TGCGCCAGCAGCTTAAATTCGGACTCTGGAAACACCATATATTTT
D gene: NA; clone size: NA; V gene: TRBV28; J gene: TRBJ2-1; CDR3 protein: CASRSPGIPEQFF; CDR3 DNA: TGTGCCAGCAGATCCCCGGGGATCCCCGAGCAGTTCTTC
D gene: TRBD1; clone size: NA; V gene: TRBV2; J gene: TRBJ2-1; CDR3 protein: CASSVGQGLYNEQFF; CDR3 DNA: TGTGCCAGCAGCGTGGGACAGGGTCTCTACAATGAGCAGTTCTTC
D gene: NA; clone size: NA; V gene: TRBV29-1; J gene: TRBJ1-1; CDR3 protein: CSVERGVNTEAFF; CDR3 DNA: TGCAGCGTTGAGAGGGGCGTGAACACTGAAGCTTTCTTT
D gene: NA; clone size: NA; V gene: TRBV28; J gene: TRBJ1-5; CDR3 protein: CASRLPGGNQPQHF; CDR3 DNA: TGTGCCAGCAGACTTCCGGGGGGTAATCAGCCCCAGCATTTT
D gene: NA; clone size: NA; V gene: TRBV29-1; J gene: TRBJ2-7; CDR3 protein: CSAGMGGYEQYF; CDR3 DNA: TGCAGCGCAGGGATGGGGGGTTACGAGCAGTACTTC
D gene: TRBD2; clone size: NA; V gene: TRBV19; J gene: TRBJ2-3; CDR3 protein: CASSIGGSGRADTQYF; CDR3 DNA: TGTGCCAGTAGTATAGGCGGTAGCGGGAGAGCAGATACGCAGTATTTT
D gene: NA; clone size: NA; V gene: TRBV29-1; J gene: TRBJ1-2; CDR3 protein: CSVEALGDGYTF; CDR3 DNA: TGCAGCGTGGAAGCTTTGGGGGATGGCTACACCTTC
D gene: NA; clone size: NA; V gene: TRBV6-5; J gene: TRBJ1-2; CDR3 protein: CASSTGRTGGYGYTF; CDR3 DNA: TGTGCCAGCAGTACCGGACGAACCGGGGGCTATGGCTACACCTTC
D gene: NA; clone size: NA; V gene: TRBV9; J gene: TRBJ1-1; CDR3 protein: CASSVGTVNTEAFF; CDR3 DNA: TGTGCCAGCAGCGTTGGGACGGTGAACACTGAAGCTTTCTTT
D gene: TRBD2; clone size: NA; V gene: TRBV7-9; J gene: TRBJ2-3; CDR3 protein: CASSPLAGVGTDTQYF; CDR3 DNA: TGTGCCAGCAGCCCACTAGCGGGAGTGGGCACAGATACGCAGTATTTT
D gene: NA; clone size: few; V gene: TRBV2; J gene: TRBJ1-5; CDR3 protein: CASNRDSNQPQHF; CDR3 DNA: TGTGCCAGCAACCGGGACAGCAATCAGCCCCAGCATTTT
D gene: TRBD2; clone size: NA; V gene: TRBV4-2; J gene: TRBJ2-3; CDR3 protein: CASSQELANTDTQYF; CDR3 DNA: TGTGCCAGCAGCCAAGAACTAGCGAATACAGATACGCAGTATTTT
D gene: NA; clone size: NA; V gene: TRBV4-1; J gene: TRBJ1-5; CDR3 protein: CASSQGDRFNQPQHF; CDR3 DNA: TGCGCCAGCAGCCAGGGCGACAGGTTCAATCAGCCCCAGCATTTT
D gene: NA; clone size: NA; V gene: TRBV5-1; J gene: TRBJ2-2; CDR3 protein: CASRAVLNTGELFF; CDR3 DNA: TGCGCCAGCCGGGCGGTACTGAACACCGGGGAGCTGTTTTTT
D gene: NA; clone size: once; V gene: TRBV7-9; J gene: TRBJ2-7; CDR3 protein: CASSLDYLEQYF; CDR3 DNA: TGTGCCAGCAGCTTGGACTATTTAGAACAGTACTTC